This T cell receptor (beta chain) is drawn from a study of PD-1 blockade in classical Hodgkin lymphoma. In the study overall: Nivolumab was administered to patients intravenously at 3 mg/kg every 2 weeks. Study outcomes and limitations: Patients with a complete response exhibited baseline diversity comparable to newly diagnosed patients. Healthy donors reportedly exceeded newly diagnosed patients in baseline TCR diversity.

Method: immunoSEQ multiplex PCR; TCRdb's copy keeps in-frame clones and lacks some. In the table there are about 2,300 clones, about two thirds of which are singletons. Sample time point: cycle 4 day 1 (C4D1), after less than seven weeks of nivolumab. Following autologous stem cell transplantation, relapse occurred in every patient, and exposure to brentuximab vedotin varied. Magnetic negative selection isolated CD8+ T cells from thawed PBMCs. The junction had 10 bases not matched to a gene; V was cut back by 4 bases and J by 7 bases. The germline V gene has CDR1 SEHNR and CDR2 FQNEAQ (reference sequence). The CDR3 consists of 15 residues. In the case of this clone: Its antigen is not known.

The sample here was CD8+ T cells from blood, taken before the fourth cycle of nivolumab. The clonotype originates from a human donor with classical Hodgkin lymphoma. The chain combines TRBV7-9 with TRBJ1-5; 7 bases fit TRBD1. Written as DNA, the CDR3 is TGTGCCAGCAGCTCCCTCACAGGGGAGAGCCAGCCCCAGCATTTT. It encodes CASSSLTGESQPQHF.